This entry describes one TCR beta chain. The data stem from a study of blood T cell repertoires in COVID-19. The junction had 3 bases not matched to a gene; V was cut back by 2 bases and J by 3 bases. The CDR3 has 14 residues. CDR1 and CDR2 (germline): MNHNY, SVGAGI (reference sequence). Method: immunoSEQ multiplex PCR; TCRdb's copy keeps in-frame clones and lacks some. This sample has hundreds of thousands of clones; less than 90% occur once, and the top ten carry around 13%. This rearrangement joins TRBV6-6 to TRBJ1-1, with 7 bases matching TRBD1. The sample taken for sequencing was peripheral blood. The sequence derives from an older woman with COVID-19, enrolled during active disease. CDR3 amino acids: CASSYRGRDTEAFF. The CDR3 nucleotides are TGTGCCAGCAGTTACAGGGGGCGGGACACTGAAGCTTTCTTT.